Listed here are 22 T cell receptor beta chains from one sample, sequenced in a study of T cell responses to AZD1222 COVID-19 vaccine. TCRdb keeps only in-frame clones here, not all; method: immunoSEQ multiplex PCR. The top ten hold about 1% of the sample, which has some 200,000 clones, roughly 91% seen once. Sequenced material: peripheral blood, taken on day 0 of MenACWY control vaccination. Source of these receptors: an adult in good health.

This chain joins TRBV7-2 and TRBJ1-5; TRBD1 aligns across 11 bases. CDR3 size: 15 residues. Trimming took 5 bases from V and 6 from J; bases not matched to a gene: 6. The germline CDR1 and CDR2 sequences are SGHTA and FQGNSA. CDR3 nucleotide sequence: TGTGCCAGCAGCCGGGGGACAGGGGGAATTCAGCCCCAGCATTTT. Its translation: CASSRGTGGIQPQHF.

A word on this clone: This sample includes further DNA sequences coding for the same CDR3. The V and J genes are TRBV6-5 and TRBJ1-2, with a tentative D call TRBD1 (6 bases). Germline CDR1 MNHEY, CDR2 SVGAGI. CDR3 length: 13 residues. V was pared by 7 bases and J by 0 bases, with 9 bases between. CDR3 DNA: TGTGCCAGCAACAGGGCGCCTAACTATGGCTACACCTTC. Amino acid sequence: CASNRAPNYGYTF.

The chain links TRBV7-2 to TRBJ2-5, with D uncertain. V dropped 1 base and J dropped 4 bases, with 7 bases sitting between them. This CDR3 region has 13 residues. The germline V gene has CDR1 SGHTA and CDR2 FQGNSA. The CDR3 DNA reads TGTGCCAGCAGCTTAGGAGGATCAGAGACCCAGTACTTC. Translating gives CASSLGGSETQYF.

The rearrangement links TRBV7-6 to TRBJ1-4, with 8 bases fitting TRBD1. The ends lost 2 bases at V and 4 bases at J; junction bases unmatched: 9. The CDR3 extends over 17 amino acids. Germline CDR1 is SGHVS and CDR2 is FNYEAQ. This chain's CDR3 is CASSLRWAGQVNEKLFF. CDR3 sequence (DNA): TGTGCCAGCAGCTTACGGTGGGCGGGACAGGTTAATGAAAAACTGTTTTTT.

The V and J genes are TRBV27 and TRBJ1-5; weak D call: TRBD1 (5 bases). This CDR3 spans 16 amino acids. V lost 0 bases to trimming and J lost 3 bases, with 12 bases between them. Germline CDR1 reads MNHEY; CDR2 reads SMNVEV (reference sequence). CDR3 sequence reads: CASSLSGVISNQPQHF. In DNA form, the CDR3 reads TGTGCCAGCAGTTTATCAGGGGTTATCTCCAATCAGCCCCAGCATTTT.

V and J are TRBV3-1 (or the pseudogene TRBV3-2) and TRBJ2-5; weak D call: TRBD2 (6 bases). This CDR3 is 16 amino acids long. Germline CDR1 is LGHDT and CDR2 is YNNKEL (reference sequence). V lost 3 bases and J lost 4, with 18 bases in between. The CDR3 DNA reads TGTGCCAGCAGCCACGCGGGACTTCAGAGGGGAGAGACCCAGTACTTC. It yields the protein CASSHAGLQRGETQYF.

The chain joins TRBV11-2 to TRBJ1-2, with a possible D match to TRBD1 (5 bases). The CDR3 is 16 residues long. V was clipped by 4 bases and J by 2 bases, with 17 bases between them. The germline V gene has CDR1 SGHAT and CDR2 FQNNGV. The CDR3 is CASSSPRAGRNYGYTF. Written as DNA, the CDR3 is TGTGCCAGCAGCTCGCCGCGGGCAGGGAGAAACTATGGCTACACCTTC. Drawing the rest from reference TRBV11-2 and TRBJ1-2, the complete variable domain is EAGVAQSPRYKIIEKRQSVAFWCNPISGHATLYWYQQILGQGPKLLIQFQNNGVVDDSQLPKDRFSAERLKGVDSTLKIQPAKLEDSAVYLCASSSPRAGRNYGYTFGSGTRLTVV.

The V call is TRBV7-2, the J call TRBJ1-1, with 11 bases identical to TRBD1. J lost 11 bases, V lost 2 bases, and 13 bases had no gene match. Germline CDR1 and CDR2: SGHTA and FQGNSA. This CDR3 is 16 amino acids long. The CDR3 reads CASSLNPPDRGPGAFF. The DNA of the CDR3 is TGTGCCAGCAGCTTAAACCCCCCGGACAGGGGGCCGGGGGCTTTCTTT.

The chain combines TRBV14 with TRBJ1-5; possibly TRBD1 for D (5 bases). From germline, CDR1 is SGHDN and CDR2 FVKESK. CDR3 length: 14 amino acids. V was cut by 3 bases and J by 7 bases, with 13 bases left in between. The CDR3 DNA sequence: TGTGCCAGCAGCCAGGGACCACGGAGGCAGCCCCAGCATTTT. It specifies CASSQGPRRQPQHF.

This chain connects TRBV13 to TRBJ2-5; 13 nucleotides agree with TRBD2. The CDR3 runs 19 residues. The trim removed 0 bases at V and 4 bases at J, leaving 11 bases unmatched. Germline CDR1 is PRHDT and CDR2 is FYEKMQ (reference sequence). The CDR3, as DNA: TGTGCCAGCAGCTTAGGGCTTAGGACTAGCGGGGGCTTCAGAGAGACCCAGTACTTC. Protein product: CASSLGLRTSGGFRETQYF.

The rearrangement links TRBV15 to TRBJ2-7, with a possible D match to TRBD1 (7 bases). With 4 bases removed from V and 7 bases from J, the gap between germline ends came to 17 bases. Germline V gene lookup returns CDR1 LNHNV and CDR2 YYDKDF (reference sequence). The CDR3 is 14 residues long. The CDR3 DNA follows: TGTGCCACCAGCACCCGACAGGGCAGCGGGGAGCAGTACTTC. This encodes CATSTRQGSGEQYF.

This chain connects TRBV6-5 to TRBJ1-3; no firm D call. The CDR3 has 16 amino acids. Trimming removed 4 bases at V and 6 bases at J, with 19 bases between. Germline V gene lookup returns CDR1 MNHEY and CDR2 SVGAGI. The DNA for the CDR3 is TGTGCCAGCAGTTTTGGTTCGGGGTCTAGGGAAAACACCATATATTTT. Translated, it gives CASSFGSGSRENTIYF.

The rearrangement uses TRBV5-6 and TRBJ2-5; D call uncertain. The V and J ends lost 4 bases and 4 bases respectively, with 17 bases between them. Germline V gene data show CDR1 as SGHDT and CDR2 as YYEEEE. The CDR3 consists of 15 residues. CDR3: CASSDTRNRGETQYF. CDR3 sequence (DNA): TGTGCCAGCAGCGATACGCGGAACCGAGGAGAGACCCAGTACTTC.

The chain employs TRBV10-3 and TRBJ2-3; 10 positions match TRBD2. J was trimmed by 5 bases and V by 7 bases; bases with no gene match: 9. This CDR3 spans 15 amino acids. Germline-derived CDR1 and CDR2 are ENHRY and SYGVKD. CDR3 DNA: TGTGCCATCACATCGAGCGGGGGGGCTATAGATACGCAGTATTTT. It encodes CAITSSGGAIDTQYF.

The chain combines TRBV19 with TRBJ1-5, with 11 bases fitting TRBD1. V was pared by 1 base and J by 6 bases, with 2 bases of the junction left unmatched. The germline V gene encodes CDR1 LNHDA and CDR2 SQIVND (reference sequence). The CDR3 extends over 15 amino acids. The CDR3 is CASSIGTGGGQPQHF. CDR3 nucleotide sequence: TGTGCCAGTAGTATAGGGACAGGGGGCGGTCAGCCCCAGCATTTT. The full variable domain, completed using reference TRBV19 and TRBJ1-5, is DGGITQSPKYLFRKEGQNVTLSCEQNLNHDAMYWYRQDPGQGLRLIYYSQIVNDFQKGDIAEGYSVSREKKESFPLTVTSAQKNPTAFYLCASSIGTGGGQPQHFGDGTRLSIL.

This chain links TRBV11-1 with TRBJ1-1; TRBD1 agrees at 11 bases. The trim removed 0 bases at V and 6 bases at J, leaving 3 bases unmatched. CDR1 is SGHAT, CDR2 FQDESV, per germline (reference sequence). The CDR3 covers 15 residues. The CDR3 loop reads CASSLARGQGAEAFF. The CDR3 nucleotides read TGTGCCAGCAGCTTAGCTCGGGGACAGGGGGCTGAAGCTTTCTTT. The whole variable domain, filled in from reference TRBV11-1 and TRBJ1-1, reads EAEVAQSPRYKITEKSQAVAFWCDPISGHATLYWYRQILGQGPELLVQFQDESVVDDSQLPKDRFSAERLKGVDSTLKIQPAELGDSAMYLCASSLARGQGAEAFFGQGTRLTVV.

The rearrangement joins TRBV5-1 to TRBJ2-3; D gene unclear. The germline gives CDR1 SGHRS, CDR2 YFSETQ. V lost 4 bases and J lost 1, with 16 bases in between. CDR3 size: 16 residues. The CDR3: CASSALDGRGTDTQYF. For the CDR3, the DNA is TGCGCCAGCAGCGCCCTCGATGGACGGGGCACAGATACGCAGTATTTT.

J is TRBJ2-2 and V is TRBV6-5, with 10 bases matching TRBD2. Germline V gene sequence: CDR1 MNHEY, CDR2 SVGAGI. Trimming removed 5 bases from V and 6 bases from J; junction bases left unmatched: 6. This CDR3 is built from 15 residues. CDR3 DNA sequence: TGTGCCAGCAGTCCCTACAGCGGGGGGGCCGGGGAGCTGTTTTTT. Its translation is CASSPYSGGAGELFF.

In this sample, this clone turned up once. The chain is built from TRBV6-1 and TRBJ1-4; D not resolved. CDR1 is MNHNS and CDR2 is SASEGT in the germline V gene. The length of the CDR3 is 15 residues. V lost 2 bases to trimming and J lost 8 bases, with 15 bases between them. CDR3 sequence (DNA): TGTGCCAGCAGTGAATCCCAAGTGGTTGGAGAAAAACTGTTTTTT. This encodes CASSESQVVGEKLFF.

The rearrangement uses TRBV7-9 and TRBJ2-3; TRBD2 agrees at 9 bases. Germline assignment: CDR1 SEHNR and CDR2 FQNEAQ (reference sequence). The CDR3 length is 16 residues. V shed 3 bases, J shed 3 bases, and the junction held 7 bases outside the gene matches. Here the CDR3 reads CASSFWRGGETDTQYF. CDR3 DNA: TGTGCCAGCAGCTTCTGGCGGGGGGGCGAGACAGATACGCAGTATTTT.

CDR3 DNA sequence: TGCGCCAGCAGCCAAGGGGGTTCCACAGATACGCAGTATTTT. It yields the protein CASSQGGSTDTQYF. The chain combines TRBV4-3 with TRBJ2-3; D ambiguous. Germline lookup yields CDR1 LGHNA and CDR2 YSLEER. This CDR3 is 14 amino acids long. The ends were cut back, 1 base at V and 2 bases at J, with 7 bases in the middle.

The chain couples TRBV11-2 to TRBJ1-2; 9 bases align to TRBD1. The CDR3 runs 15 residues. V lost 0 bases to trimming and J lost 4 bases; unmatched junction nucleotides: 3. CDR1 and CDR2 (germline): SGHAT, FQNNGV. The CDR3 nucleotides read TGTGCCAGCAGCTTAGACGGGACAGGGACCTATGGCTACACCTTC. Translated, it gives CASSLDGTGTYGYTF.